The present T cell receptor (beta chain) was sequenced within a study of T cell responses to AZD1222 COVID-19 vaccine. Study-wide points: Among the donors, most were white British and more were female, and clonal diversity was possibly underestimated. Close to half of spike-specific TCRs reportedly recognize unmutated variant regions.

About this clone itself: Its antigen is undetermined.

Germline V CDR1 and CDR2: KGHSH, LQKENI. The junction had 6 bases not matched to a gene; V was cut back by 3 bases and J by 0 bases. This CDR3 is built from 18 residues. Repertoires were generated with immunoSEQ multiplex PCR, while TCRdb's copy carries only in-frame clones and drops some. The sample has around 81,000 clones; less than 95% are singletons. The receptor's source is an adult who received the AZD1222 COVID-19 vaccine. Sequencing was performed on peripheral blood, taken 28 days after the second AZD1222 dose. The chain links TRBV18 to TRBJ2-7; 15 bases line up with TRBD2. The CDR3 spells CASSPTGLAGGGSYEQYF. CDR3 coding DNA: TGTGCCAGCTCACCCACGGGACTAGCGGGAGGAGGCTCCTACGAGCAGTACTTC.